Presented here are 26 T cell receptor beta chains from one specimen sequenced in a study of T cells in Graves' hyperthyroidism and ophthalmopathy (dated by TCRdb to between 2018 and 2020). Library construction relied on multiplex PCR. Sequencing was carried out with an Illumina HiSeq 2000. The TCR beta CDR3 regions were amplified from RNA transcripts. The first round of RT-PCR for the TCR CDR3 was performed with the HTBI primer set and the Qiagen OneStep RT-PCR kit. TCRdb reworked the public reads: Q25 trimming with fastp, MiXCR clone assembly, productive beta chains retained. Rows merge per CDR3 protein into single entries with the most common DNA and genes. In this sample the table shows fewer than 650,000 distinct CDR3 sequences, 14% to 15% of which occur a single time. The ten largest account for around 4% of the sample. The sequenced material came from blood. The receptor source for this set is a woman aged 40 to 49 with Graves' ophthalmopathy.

DNA for the CDR3: TGCAGTGCTAGCGGACTAGCGGACCAAGAGACCCAGTACTTC. Protein product: CSASGLADQETQYF. The chain uses TRBV20-1 and TRBJ2-5, with TRBD2 identical over 10 bases. The CDR3 runs 14 residues. Germline CDR1 DFQATT, CDR2 SNEGSKA (reference sequence). The V segment lost 3 bases and the J segment 0 bases; nucleotides outside the gene matches: 1.

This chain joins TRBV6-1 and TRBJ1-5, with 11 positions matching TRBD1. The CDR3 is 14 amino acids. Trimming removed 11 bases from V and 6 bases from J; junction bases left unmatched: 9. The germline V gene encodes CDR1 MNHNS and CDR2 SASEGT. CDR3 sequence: CAGYWTGGIQPQHF. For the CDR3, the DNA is TGTGCCGGGTACTGGACAGGGGGCATTCAGCCCCAGCATTTT.

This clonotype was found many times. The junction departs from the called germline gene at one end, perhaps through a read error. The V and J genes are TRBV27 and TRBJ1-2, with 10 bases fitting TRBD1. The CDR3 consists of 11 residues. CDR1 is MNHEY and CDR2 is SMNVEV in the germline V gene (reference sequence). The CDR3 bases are TGCGCCAGCAGGGACAGGGGTGGCTACACCTTC. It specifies CASRDRGGYTF.

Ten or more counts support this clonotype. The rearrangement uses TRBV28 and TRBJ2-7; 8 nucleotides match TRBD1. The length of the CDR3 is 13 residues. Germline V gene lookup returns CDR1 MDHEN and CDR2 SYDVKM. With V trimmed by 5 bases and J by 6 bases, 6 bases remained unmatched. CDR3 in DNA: TGTGCCAGCAGTGCGACAGGGGATGGCGAGCAGTACTTC. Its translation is CASSATGDGEQYF.

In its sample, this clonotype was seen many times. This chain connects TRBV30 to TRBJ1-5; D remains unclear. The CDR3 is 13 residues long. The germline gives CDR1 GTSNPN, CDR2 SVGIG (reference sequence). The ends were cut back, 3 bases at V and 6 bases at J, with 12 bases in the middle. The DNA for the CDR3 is TGTGCCTGGAGCACTGGGGAGTCTCAGCCCCAGCATTTT. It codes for CAWSTGESQPQHF.

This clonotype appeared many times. CDR3 bases: TGTGCCTCCTGGGACGTTAATACCGGGGAGCTGTTTTTT. This gives the protein CASWDVNTGELFF. The chain uses TRBV30 and TRBJ2-2; D may correspond to TRBD1 or TRBD2 (5 bases each). CDR1 and CDR2 from the germline V gene are GTSNPN and SVGIG (reference sequence). The CDR3 length is 13 residues. V was trimmed by 7 bases and J by 5 bases, leaving 14 bases between them. Combining the CDR3 with reference TRBV30 and TRBJ2-2 gives the whole variable domain SQTIHQWPATLVQPVGSPLSLECTVEGTSNPNLYWYRQAAGRGLQLLFYSVGIGQISSEVPQNLSASRPQDRQFILSSKKLLLSDSGFYLCASWDVNTGELFFGEGSRLTVL.

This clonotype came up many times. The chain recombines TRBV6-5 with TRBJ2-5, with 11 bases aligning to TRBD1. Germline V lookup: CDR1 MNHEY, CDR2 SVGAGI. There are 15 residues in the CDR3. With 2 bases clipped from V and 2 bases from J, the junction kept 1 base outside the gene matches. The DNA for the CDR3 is TGTGCCAGCAGTTACCGGGACAGGGGGCAAGAGACCCAGTACTTC. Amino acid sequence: CASSYRDRGQETQYF.

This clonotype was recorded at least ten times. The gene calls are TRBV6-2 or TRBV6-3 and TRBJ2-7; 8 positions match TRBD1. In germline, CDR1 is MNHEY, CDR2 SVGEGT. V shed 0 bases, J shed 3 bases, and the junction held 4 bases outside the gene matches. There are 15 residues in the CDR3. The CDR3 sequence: CASSYSRTGYYEQYF. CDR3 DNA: TGTGCCAGCAGTTACTCGAGGACAGGGTACTACGAGCAGTACTTC.

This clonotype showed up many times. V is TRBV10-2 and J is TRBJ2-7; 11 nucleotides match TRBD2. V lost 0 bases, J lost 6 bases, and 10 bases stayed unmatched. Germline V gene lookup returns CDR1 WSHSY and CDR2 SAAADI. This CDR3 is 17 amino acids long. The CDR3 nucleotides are TGCGCCAGCAGTGAGTCGGGCGGGCTAGCGGGAGGACGCGAGCAGTACTTC. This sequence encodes CASSESGGLAGGREQYF.

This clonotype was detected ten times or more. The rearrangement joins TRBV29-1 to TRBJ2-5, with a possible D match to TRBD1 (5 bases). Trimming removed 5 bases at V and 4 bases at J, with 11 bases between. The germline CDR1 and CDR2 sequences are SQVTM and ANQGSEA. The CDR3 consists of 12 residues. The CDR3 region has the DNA TGCAGCGTTAGTTGGGGCTCAGAGACCCAGTACTTC. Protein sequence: CSVSWGSETQYF.

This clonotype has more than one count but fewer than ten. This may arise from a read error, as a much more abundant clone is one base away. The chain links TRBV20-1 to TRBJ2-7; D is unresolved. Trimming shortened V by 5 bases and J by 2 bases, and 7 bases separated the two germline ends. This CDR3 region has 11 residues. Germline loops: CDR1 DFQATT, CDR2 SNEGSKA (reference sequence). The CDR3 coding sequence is TGCAGTGCTGGCCGGACCTACGAGCAGTACTTC. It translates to CSAGRTYEQYF.

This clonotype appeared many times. The CDR3 protein is CASSHQREDGEQYF. The DNA of the CDR3 is TGCGCCAGCAGCCACCAGCGGGAGGATGGCGAGCAGTACTTC. V gene TRBV5-1 combines with J gene TRBJ2-7; 9 positions agree with TRBD2. CDR3 size: 14 residues. Germline CDR1 SGHRS, CDR2 YFSETQ. V lost 4 bases and J lost 6; bases outside the gene matches: 8.

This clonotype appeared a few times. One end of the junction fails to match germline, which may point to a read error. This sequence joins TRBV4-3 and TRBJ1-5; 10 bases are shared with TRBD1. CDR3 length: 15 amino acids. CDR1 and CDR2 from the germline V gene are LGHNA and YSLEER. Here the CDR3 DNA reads TGCGTCAGCAGCCACGGGACAGGGGGCAATCAGCCCCAGCATTTT. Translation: CVSSHGTGGNQPQHF.

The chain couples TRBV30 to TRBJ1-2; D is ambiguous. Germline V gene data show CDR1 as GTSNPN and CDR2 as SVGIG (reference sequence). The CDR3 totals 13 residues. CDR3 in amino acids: CAAKDNNLYGYTF. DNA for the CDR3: TGTGCGGCGAAAGACAACAATCTCTATGGCTACACCTTC.

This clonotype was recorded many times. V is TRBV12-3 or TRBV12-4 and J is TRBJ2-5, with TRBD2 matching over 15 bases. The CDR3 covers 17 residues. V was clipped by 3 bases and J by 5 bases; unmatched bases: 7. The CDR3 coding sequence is TGTGCCAGCAGTTTTGGGGGACTAGCGGGAGGCTCCGAGACCCAGTACTTC. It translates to CASSFGGLAGGSETQYF.

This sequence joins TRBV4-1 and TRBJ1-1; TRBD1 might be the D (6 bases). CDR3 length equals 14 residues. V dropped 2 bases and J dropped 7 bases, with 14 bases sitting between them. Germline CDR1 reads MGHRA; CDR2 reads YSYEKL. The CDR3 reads CASSQRDKENEAFF. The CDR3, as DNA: TGCGCCAGCAGCCAAAGGGACAAAGAGAATGAAGCTTTCTTT.

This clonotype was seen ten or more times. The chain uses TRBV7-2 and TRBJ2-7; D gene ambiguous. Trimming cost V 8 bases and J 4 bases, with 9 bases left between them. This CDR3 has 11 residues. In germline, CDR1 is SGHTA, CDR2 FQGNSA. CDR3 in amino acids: CASSKAYEQYF. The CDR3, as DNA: TGTGCCAGCTCAAAAGCATACGAGCAGTACTTC.

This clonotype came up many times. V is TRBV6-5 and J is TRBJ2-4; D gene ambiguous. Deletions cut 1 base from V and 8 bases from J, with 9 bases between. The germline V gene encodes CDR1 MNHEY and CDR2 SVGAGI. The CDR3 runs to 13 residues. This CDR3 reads CASSYLQSDIQYF. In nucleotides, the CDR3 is TGTGCCAGCAGTTACTTACAGTCAGACATTCAGTACTTC.

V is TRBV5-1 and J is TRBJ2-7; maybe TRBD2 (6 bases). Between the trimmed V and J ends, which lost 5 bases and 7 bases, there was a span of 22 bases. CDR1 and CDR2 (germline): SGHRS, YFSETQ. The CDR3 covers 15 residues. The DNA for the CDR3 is TGCGCCAGCAGGCCCCAGCCAAGCTCGGCGGGGGAGCAGTACTTC. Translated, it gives CASRPQPSSAGEQYF.

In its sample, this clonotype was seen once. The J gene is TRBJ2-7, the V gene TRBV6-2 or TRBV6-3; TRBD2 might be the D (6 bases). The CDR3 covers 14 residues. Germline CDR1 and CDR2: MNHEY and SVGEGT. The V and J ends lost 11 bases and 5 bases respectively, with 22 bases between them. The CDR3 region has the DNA TGTGCCGGATCTAGAGGCCTAGCGTCCCACGAGCAGTACTTC. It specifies CAGSRGLASHEQYF.

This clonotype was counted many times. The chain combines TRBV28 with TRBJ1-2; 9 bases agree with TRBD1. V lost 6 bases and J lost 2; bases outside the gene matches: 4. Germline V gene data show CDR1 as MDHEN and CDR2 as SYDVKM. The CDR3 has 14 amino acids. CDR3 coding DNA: TGTGCCAGCAGCGCCGGGACAGGGAACTATGGCTACACCTTC. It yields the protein CASSAGTGNYGYTF.

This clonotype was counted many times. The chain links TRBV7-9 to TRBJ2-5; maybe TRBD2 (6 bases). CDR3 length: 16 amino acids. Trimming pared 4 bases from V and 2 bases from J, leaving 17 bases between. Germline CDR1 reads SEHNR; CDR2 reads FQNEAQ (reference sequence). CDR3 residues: CASSSQEGRPQETQYF. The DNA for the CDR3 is TGTGCCAGCAGCTCACAGGAGGGAAGGCCGCAAGAGACCCAGTACTTC.

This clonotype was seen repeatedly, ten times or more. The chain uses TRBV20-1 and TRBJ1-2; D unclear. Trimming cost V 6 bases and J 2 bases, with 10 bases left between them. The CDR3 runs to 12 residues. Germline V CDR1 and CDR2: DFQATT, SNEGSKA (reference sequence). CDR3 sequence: CSAEVGNYGYTF. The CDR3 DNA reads TGCAGTGCGGAGGTGGGGAACTATGGCTACACCTTC.

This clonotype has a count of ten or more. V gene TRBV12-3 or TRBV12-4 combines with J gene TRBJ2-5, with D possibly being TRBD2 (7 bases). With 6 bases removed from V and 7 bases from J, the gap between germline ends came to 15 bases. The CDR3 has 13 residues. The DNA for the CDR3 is TGTGCCAGCAGGAACAGGGAGCGGGGGACCCAGTACTTC. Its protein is CASRNRERGTQYF.

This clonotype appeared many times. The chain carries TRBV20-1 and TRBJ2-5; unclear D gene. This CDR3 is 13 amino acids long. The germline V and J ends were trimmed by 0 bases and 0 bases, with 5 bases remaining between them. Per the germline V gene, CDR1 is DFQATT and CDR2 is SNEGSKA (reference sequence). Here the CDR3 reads CSARDSNQETQYF. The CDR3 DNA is TGCAGTGCTAGAGACAGTAACCAAGAGACCCAGTACTTC.

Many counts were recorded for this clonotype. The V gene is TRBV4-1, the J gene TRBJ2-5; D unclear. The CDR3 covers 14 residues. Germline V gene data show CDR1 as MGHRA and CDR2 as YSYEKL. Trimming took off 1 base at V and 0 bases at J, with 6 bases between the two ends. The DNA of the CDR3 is TGCGCCAGCAGCCAAGGAGACAACCAAGAGACCCAGTACTTC. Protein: CASSQGDNQETQYF.